The clone carrying this T cell receptor (beta chain) came up a few times. The antigen remains undetermined. This sample was included in a study of response to subunit inactivated influenza vaccine. Study outcomes and limitations: Each seasonal influenza vaccination recruits few new T cells, the authors suggested.

TCRdb ran MiXCR on the RT-PCR reads and lists one entry per CDR3 protein. This table has some 640,000 distinct CDR3 sequences, approximately 15% appearing once. V lost 5 bases and J lost 2, with 4 bases in between. This CDR3 spans 13 amino acids. Germline V gives CDR1 MGHDK, CDR2 SYGVNS. The V gene is TRBV25-1, the J gene TRBJ2-6; D is unresolved. The sequence came from a man over 45 who received an inactivated influenza vaccine. The starting material was PBMCs from blood, obtained around two weeks before vaccination. CDR3 nucleotide sequence: TGTGCCAGCAGTAAGGCTGGGGCCAACGTCCTGACTTTC. Its protein is CASSKAGANVLTF.